This TCR beta chain came from a study of regulatory T cells in long-lasting Graves disease. In building TCR beta libraries, iRepertoire HTBI primers were used together with Arm-PCR of CDR3 regions. TCRdb re-called the multiplex PCR reads with MiXCR, one entry per CDR3 protein. Found here are about half a million distinct CDR3 sequences, approximately 22% of them singletons; the top ten hold around 14%. The CDR3 covers 14 residues. Germline lookup yields CDR1 MDHEN and CDR2 SYDVKM. With 4 bases removed from V and 3 bases from J, the gap between germline ends came to 10 bases. Specified time point: persistent/refractory GD, antithyroid drugs over 5 years with positive TRAb. PBMCs were the source of the RNA used for TCR sequencing. This clonotype has at least ten counts.

The gene calls are TRBV28 and TRBJ1-5; no clear D. This TCR was recovered from a female donor with Graves disease. The sequencing here drew on peripheral blood mononuclear cells (PBMCs), taken when the disease was refractory, from a patient treated with antithyroid drugs. CDR3 loop: CASSWRGPNQPQHF. Here the CDR3 DNA reads TGTGCCAGCAGTTGGCGAGGGCCCAATCAGCCCCAGCATTTT.